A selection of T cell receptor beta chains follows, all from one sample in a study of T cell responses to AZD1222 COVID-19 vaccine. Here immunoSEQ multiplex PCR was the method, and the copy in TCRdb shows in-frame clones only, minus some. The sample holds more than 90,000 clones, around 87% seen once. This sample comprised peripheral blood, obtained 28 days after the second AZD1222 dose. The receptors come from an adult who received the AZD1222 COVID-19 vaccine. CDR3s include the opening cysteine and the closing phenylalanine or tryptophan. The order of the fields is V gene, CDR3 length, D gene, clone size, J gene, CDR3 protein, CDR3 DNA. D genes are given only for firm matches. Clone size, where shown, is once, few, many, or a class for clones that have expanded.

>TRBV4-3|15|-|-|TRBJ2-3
CASSQNRAPGDTQYF
TGCGCCAGCAGCCAGAACAGGGCACCGGGAGATACGCAGTATTTT
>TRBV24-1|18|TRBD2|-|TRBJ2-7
CATSDARASGKGSYEQYF
TGTGCCACCAGTGATGCAAGGGCTAGCGGGAAGGGCTCCTACGAGCAGTACTTC
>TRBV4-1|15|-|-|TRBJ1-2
CASSPRAPGREGYTF
TGCGCCAGCAGCCCCCGAGCGCCGGGCAGAGAAGGCTACACCTTC
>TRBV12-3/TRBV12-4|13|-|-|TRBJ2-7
CASSLGGKGNKYF
TGTGCCAGCAGTTTAGGCGGGAAGGGAAACAAGTACTTC
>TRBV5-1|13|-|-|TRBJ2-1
CASSLASYNEQFF
TGCGCCAGCAGCTTGGCGAGTTACAATGAGCAGTTCTTC
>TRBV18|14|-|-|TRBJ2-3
CASSPLPSADTQYF
TGTGCCAGCTCACCCCTTCCTAGCGCAGATACGCAGTATTTT
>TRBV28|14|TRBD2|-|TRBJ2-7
CASSRTSGSYEQYF
TGTGCCAGCAGTCGTACTAGCGGGAGTTACGAGCAGTACTTC
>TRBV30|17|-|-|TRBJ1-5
CAWKKVVKARGTQPQHF
TGTGCCTGGAAAAAGGTGGTGAAGGCGCGGGGGACTCAGCCCCAGCATTTT
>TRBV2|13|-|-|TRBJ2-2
CARRVLGNGELFF
TGTGCCAGGAGGGTCCTCGGGAACGGGGAGCTGTTTTTT
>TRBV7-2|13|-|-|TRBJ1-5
CASSPRLNQPQHF
TGTGCCAGCAGCCCACGATTAAATCAGCCCCAGCATTTT
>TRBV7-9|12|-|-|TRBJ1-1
CASSLQGRRAFF
TGTGCCAGCAGCTTGCAAGGGAGGAGAGCTTTCTTT
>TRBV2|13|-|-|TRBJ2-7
CATSADGPYEQYF
TGTGCCACCTCAGCGGACGGACCCTACGAGCAGTACTTC
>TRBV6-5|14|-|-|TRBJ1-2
CASSYPVRADGYTF
TGTGCCAGCAGTTATCCGGTCAGGGCGGATGGCTACACCTTC
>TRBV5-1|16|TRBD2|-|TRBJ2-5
CASSPTAGGGKETQYF
TGCGCCAGCAGCCCTACCGCGGGAGGGGGAAAAGAGACCCAGTACTTC
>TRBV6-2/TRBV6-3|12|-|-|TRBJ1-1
CASSYKGASTLF
TGTGCCAGCAGTTATAAAGGGGCCTCCACACTTTTT
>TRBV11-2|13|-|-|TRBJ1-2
CASSYRNGYGYTF
TGTGCCAGCAGCTACAGGAACGGCTATGGCTACACCTTC
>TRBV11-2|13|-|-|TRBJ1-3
CASSLQGQNTIYF
TGTGCCAGCAGCTTGCAGGGCCAAAACACCATATATTTT
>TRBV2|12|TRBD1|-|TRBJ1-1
CASSSGGSEAFF
TGTGCCAGCAGCTCAGGGGGATCTGAAGCTTTCTTT
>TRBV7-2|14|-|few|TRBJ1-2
CASSSPGSSTGYTF
TGTGCCAGCAGCTCTCCAGGATCTTCCACTGGCTACACCTTC
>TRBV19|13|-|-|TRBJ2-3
CASSGGAGDTQYF
TGTGCCAGTAGTGGGGGGGCGGGAGATACGCAGTATTTT
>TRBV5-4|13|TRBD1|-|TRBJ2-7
CATRDRTSYEQYF
TGTGCCACCCGGGACAGGACCTCCTACGAGCAGTACTTC
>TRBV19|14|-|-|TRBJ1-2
CASSIEAGPYGYTF
TGTGCCAGTAGTATTGAGGCAGGGCCCTATGGCTACACCTTC
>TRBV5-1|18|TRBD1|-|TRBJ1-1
CASSISGTGALLTSEAFF
TGCGCCAGCAGCATCTCCGGGACAGGGGCTTTACTAACTTCTGAAGCTTTCTTT
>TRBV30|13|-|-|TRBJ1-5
CAWSDDMIQPQHF
TGTGCCTGGAGTGACGATATGATACAGCCCCAGCATTTT
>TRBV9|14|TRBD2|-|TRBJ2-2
CASSVTSGNGELFF
TGTGCCAGCAGCGTAACTAGCGGTAACGGGGAGCTGTTTTTT
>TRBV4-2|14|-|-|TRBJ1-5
CASSVRDSNQPQHF
TGTGCCAGCAGCGTACGGGACAGCAATCAGCCCCAGCATTTT
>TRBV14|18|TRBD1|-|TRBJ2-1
CASSSRGVVTGNLNEQFF
TGTGCCAGCAGCTCTCGCGGTGTAGTGACAGGGAACCTCAATGAGCAGTTCTTC
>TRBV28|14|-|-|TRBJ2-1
CASSSGPNYNEQFF
TGTGCCAGCAGTTCTGGGCCAAACTACAATGAGCAGTTCTTC
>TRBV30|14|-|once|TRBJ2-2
CATGAEPNTGELFF
TGTGCCACCGGGGCTGAGCCTAACACCGGGGAGCTGTTTTTT
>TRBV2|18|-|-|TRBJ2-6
CASSQLSGGLSGANVLTF
TGTGCCAGCAGTCAGCTTTCCGGGGGCCTCTCTGGGGCCAACGTCCTGACTTTC
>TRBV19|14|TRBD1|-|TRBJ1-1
CAGRSGQGAAEAFF
TGTGCCGGTAGGTCGGGACAGGGGGCTGCTGAAGCTTTCTTT
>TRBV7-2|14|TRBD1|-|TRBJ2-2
CASSPQGAAGELFF
TGTGCCAGCAGCCCACAGGGGGCGGCCGGGGAGCTGTTTTTT
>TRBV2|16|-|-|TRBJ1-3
CASRDTLAGSRNTIYF
TGTGCCAGCAGAGATACGCTGGCGGGTAGCAGAAACACCATATATTTT
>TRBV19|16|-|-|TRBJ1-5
CASSTDRPYSNQPQHF
TGTGCCAGTAGTACTGACCGTCCTTATAGCAATCAGCCCCAGCATTTT
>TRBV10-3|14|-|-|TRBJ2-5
CAISESGGAETQYF
TGTGCCATCAGTGAGTCGGGGGGCGCGGAGACCCAGTACTTC
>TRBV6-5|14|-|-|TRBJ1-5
CASSPQGSNQPQHF
TGTGCCAGCAGTCCACAGGGTAGCAATCAGCCCCAGCATTTT
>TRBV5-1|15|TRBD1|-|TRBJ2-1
CASSAGQGSYNEQFF
TGCGCCAGCAGCGCGGGACAGGGCTCCTACAATGAGCAGTTCTTC
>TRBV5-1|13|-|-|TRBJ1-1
CASSLRGNTEAFF
TGCGCCAGCAGCTTGCGGGGAAACACTGAAGCTTTCTTT
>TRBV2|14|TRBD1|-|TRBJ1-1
CASSQGQGGEEAFF
TGTGCCAGCAGCCAAGGACAGGGTGGGGAAGAAGCTTTCTTT
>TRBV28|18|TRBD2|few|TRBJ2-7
CASSLYPRWRENPYEQYF
TGTGCCAGCAGTTTATATCCTCGGTGGCGGGAGAATCCCTACGAGCAGTACTTC
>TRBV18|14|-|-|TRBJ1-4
CASSPPGDAEKLFF
TGTGCCAGCTCACCACCGGGGGATGCCGAAAAACTGTTTTTT
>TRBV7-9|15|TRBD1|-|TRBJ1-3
CASSPGTGTGNTIYF
TGTGCCAGCAGCCCCGGGACAGGGACTGGAAACACCATATATTTT
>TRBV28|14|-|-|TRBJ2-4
CASTPSPPKNIQYF
TGTGCCAGCACCCCCTCCCCCCCCAAAAACATTCAGTACTTC
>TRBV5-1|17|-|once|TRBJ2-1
CASSLGRGEGPYNEQFF
TGCGCCAGCAGCTTGGGCAGGGGAGAAGGCCCCTACAATGAGCAGTTCTTC
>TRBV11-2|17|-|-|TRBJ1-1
CASSSLGGGAMNTEAFF
TGTGCCAGCAGCTCCCTGGGGGGGGGAGCCATGAACACTGAAGCTTTCTTT
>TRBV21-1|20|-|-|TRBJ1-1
CASSRRTGGEETGGYTEAFF
TGTGCCAGCAGCCGCCGGACAGGGGGCGAGGAGACGGGGGGCTACACTGAAGCTTTCTTT
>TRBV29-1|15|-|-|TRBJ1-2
CSVEDLGKINYGYTF
TGCAGCGTTGAAGATTTGGGGAAGATAAACTATGGCTACACCTTC
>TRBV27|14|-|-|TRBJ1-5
CASSLRGGNQPQHF
TGTGCCAGCAGTTTACGGGGGGGCAATCAGCCCCAGCATTTT
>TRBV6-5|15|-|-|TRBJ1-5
CASSNDRHSNQPQHF
TGTGCCAGCAGTAACGACAGACATAGCAATCAGCCCCAGCATTTT